Listed below are T cell receptor beta chains from one sample, sequenced in a study of T cell responses to AZD1222 COVID-19 vaccine. The protocol was immunoSEQ multiplex PCR, while the TCRdb copy is restricted to in-frame clones and leaves out a portion. This sample yields 95,000 to 150,000 clones, of which 88% are seen a single time; more than 3.5% belongs to the top ten. The material was peripheral blood, obtained on day 0 of AZD1222 vaccination. Receptors were obtained from an adult in good health. Each CDR3 is given without its conserved first and last residue. The order of the fields is V gene, J gene, CDR3 length, CDR3 protein.

V gene: TRBV5-6; J gene: TRBJ1-2; CDR3 length: 13; CDR3 protein: ASSLGEGSLVGYT
V gene: TRBV3-1/TRBV3-2; J gene: TRBJ1-3; CDR3 length: 12; CDR3 protein: ASSPTGAGNTIY
V gene: TRBV7-9; J gene: TRBJ2-5; CDR3 length: 14; CDR3 protein: ASSPMTSGYQETQY
V gene: TRBV7-9; J gene: TRBJ2-3; CDR3 length: 13; CDR3 protein: ASSLPGVSTDTQY
V gene: TRBV29-1; J gene: TRBJ1-2; CDR3 length: 11; CDR3 protein: SVGDVANYGYT
V gene: TRBV6-2/TRBV6-3; J gene: TRBJ2-3; CDR3 length: 14; CDR3 protein: ASSLASGGFTDTQY
V gene: TRBV13; J gene: TRBJ1-1; CDR3 length: 13; CDR3 protein: ASSSPRGGRASAF
V gene: TRBV28; J gene: TRBJ1-6; CDR3 length: 13; CDR3 protein: ASSFSKGLNSPLH
V gene: TRBV15; J gene: TRBJ1-5; CDR3 length: 13; CDR3 protein: ATSTWTGGNQPQH
V gene: TRBV7-6; J gene: TRBJ1-1; CDR3 length: 11; CDR3 protein: ASSVGQHTEAF
V gene: TRBV12-5; J gene: TRBJ1-5; CDR3 length: 11; CDR3 protein: ASGPSGGQPQH
V gene: TRBV19; J gene: TRBJ1-6; CDR3 length: 10; CDR3 protein: ASSISGSPLH
V gene: TRBV12-3/TRBV12-4; J gene: TRBJ2-7; CDR3 length: 10; CDR3 protein: ASSPYLGEQY
V gene: TRBV12-5; J gene: TRBJ1-5; CDR3 length: 11; CDR3 protein: ASGLARSQPQH
V gene: TRBV4-1; J gene: TRBJ2-6; CDR3 length: 15; CDR3 protein: ASSQVYRESGANVLT
V gene: TRBV24-1; J gene: TRBJ2-2; CDR3 length: 14; CDR3 protein: ATSESDKEVSGELF
V gene: TRBV7-3; J gene: TRBJ1-2; CDR3 length: 13; CDR3 protein: ASSPRPGSDYGYT
V gene: TRBV4-3; J gene: TRBJ1-1; CDR3 length: 13; CDR3 protein: ASSQDPNRVTEAF
V gene: TRBV11-3; J gene: TRBJ2-3; CDR3 length: 12; CDR3 protein: ASSLTLGTDTQY
V gene: TRBV10-3; J gene: TRBJ2-1; CDR3 length: 12; CDR3 protein: AISERDSYNEQF
V gene: TRBV3-1/TRBV3-2; J gene: TRBJ1-1; CDR3 length: 12; CDR3 protein: ASSQDKGLDPAF
V gene: TRBV2; J gene: TRBJ2-2; CDR3 length: 12; CDR3 protein: ASRDSPNTGELF
V gene: TRBV2; J gene: TRBJ1-6; CDR3 length: 14; CDR3 protein: ASSYPPSAYNSPLH
V gene: TRBV19; J gene: TRBJ1-6; CDR3 length: 12; CDR3 protein: ASSRTARGSPLH
V gene: TRBV2; J gene: TRBJ1-2; CDR3 length: 12; CDR3 protein: ASSETGQPYGYT
V gene: TRBV4-3; J gene: TRBJ2-7; CDR3 length: 15; CDR3 protein: ASSQDGGQFFSGEQY
V gene: TRBV4-3; J gene: TRBJ2-2; CDR3 length: 15; CDR3 protein: ASSQDLSGGDIGELF
V gene: TRBV7-9; J gene: TRBJ2-2; CDR3 length: 12; CDR3 protein: ASSLDRVGGELF
V gene: TRBV6-2/TRBV6-3; J gene: TRBJ1-2; CDR3 length: 12; CDR3 protein: ASSFPGADYGYT
V gene: TRBV7-8; J gene: TRBJ2-7; CDR3 length: 12; CDR3 protein: ASSFARDSYEQY
V gene: TRBV6-5; J gene: TRBJ1-1; CDR3 length: 11; CDR3 protein: ASSYSIGTEAF
V gene: TRBV7-2; J gene: TRBJ1-4; CDR3 length: 13; CDR3 protein: ASSLAGGTNEKLF
V gene: TRBV11-2; J gene: TRBJ1-5; CDR3 length: 13; CDR3 protein: ASSPGSGRDQPQH
V gene: TRBV20-1; J gene: TRBJ2-3; CDR3 length: 12; CDR3 protein: SASGGLFTDTQY
V gene: TRBV27; J gene: TRBJ1-5; CDR3 length: 13; CDR3 protein: ASSLFFGSNQPQH
V gene: TRBV15; J gene: TRBJ1-5; CDR3 length: 12; CDR3 protein: ATSDSYSNQPQH
V gene: TRBV5-1; J gene: TRBJ1-1; CDR3 length: 12; CDR3 protein: ASSLAGVDTEAF
V gene: TRBV6-2/TRBV6-3; J gene: TRBJ1-5; CDR3 length: 10; CDR3 protein: ASSYSFQPQH
V gene: TRBV29-1; J gene: TRBJ2-2; CDR3 length: 11; CDR3 protein: SPGTANTGELF
V gene: TRBV9; J gene: TRBJ1-5; CDR3 length: 13; CDR3 protein: ASSATGHRNQPQH